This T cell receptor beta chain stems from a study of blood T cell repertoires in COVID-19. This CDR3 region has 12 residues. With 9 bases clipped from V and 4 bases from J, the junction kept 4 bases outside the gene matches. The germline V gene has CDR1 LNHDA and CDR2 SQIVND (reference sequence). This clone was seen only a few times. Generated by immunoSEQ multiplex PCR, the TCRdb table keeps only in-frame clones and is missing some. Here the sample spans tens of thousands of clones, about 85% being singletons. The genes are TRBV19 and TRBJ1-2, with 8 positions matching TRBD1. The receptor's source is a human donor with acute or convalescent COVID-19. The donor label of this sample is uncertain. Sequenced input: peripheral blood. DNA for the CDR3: TGTGCCAGCACCGACAGGGGCTATGGCTACACCTTC. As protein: CASTDRGYGYTF.